This is a list of T cell receptor beta chains from one sample in a study of cytomegalovirus exposure and HLA in healthy donors. The protocol was immunoSEQ multiplex PCR, while the TCRdb copy is restricted to in-frame clones and leaves out a portion. The sample includes about 82,000 clones, about a tenth of them seen just once. Sequences were obtained from PBMCs. The receptors were sampled from a man aged 55-75 years in good health and CMV-seropositive. Both conserved end residues are part of each CDR3. A D gene is named only where the DNA matches it firmly. Part of the rows lack a size; the others show once, few, many or a class for expanded clones.

>TRBJ2-6|-|once|TRBV14
CAGGQGVRSGANVLTF
TGTGCCGGGGGGCAGGGGGTGCGCTCTGGGGCCAACGTCCTGACTTTC
>TRBJ2-3|-|few|TRBV5-1
CASSLVGQVDLLSTDTQYF
TGCGCCAGCAGCTTGGTGGGTCAGGTCGACCTACTTAGCACAGATACGCAGTATTTT
>TRBJ1-1|-|few|TRBV30
CAWGHPNTEAFF
TGTGCCTGGGGACACCCGAACACTGAAGCTTTCTTT
>TRBJ2-3|TRBD2|few|TRBV7-2
CASSLAGTRPTDTQYF
TGTGCCAGCAGCCTAGCCGGGACTAGACCCACAGATACGCAGTATTTT
>TRBJ1-1|-|few|TRBV11-2
CASSLSRTSRVNTEAFF
TGTGCCAGCAGCTTAAGTAGAACCTCCCGGGTGAACACTGAAGCTTTCTTT
>TRBJ2-7|TRBD2|few|TRBV5-4
CASSSLAGGENEQYF
TGTGCCAGCAGCTCTCTAGCGGGAGGGGAAAACGAGCAGTACTTC
>TRBJ2-7|TRBD2|few|TRBV25-1
CASSELIAGAHEQYF
TGTGCCAGCAGTGAACTCATAGCGGGAGCTCACGAGCAGTACTTC
>TRBJ2-1|TRBD2|-|TRBV27
CASSLWGGNEGEQFF
TGTGCCAGCTCCCTTTGGGGGGGGAATGAGGGTGAGCAGTTCTTC
>TRBJ1-1|TRBD1|few|TRBV7-2
CASSPRGDRGAFF
TGTGCCAGCAGCCCACGCGGGGACAGGGGGGCTTTCTTT
>TRBJ2-3|TRBD1|-|TRBV5-4
CASSQGTGSSTDTQYF
TGTGCCAGCAGCCAAGGGACAGGGTCTAGCACAGATACGCAGTATTTT
>TRBJ1-4|TRBD1|-|TRBV7-9
CASSPRTGLAYVLFF
TGTGCCAGCAGCCCTAGGACAGGGTTGGCCTACGTACTGTTTTTT
>TRBJ1-3|-|-|TRBV9
CASSVVGQGGDGNTIYF
TGTGCCAGCAGCGTAGTTGGGCAGGGCGGTGATGGAAACACCATATATTTT
>TRBJ2-5|-|-|TRBV5-5
CASSLRTAQETQYF
TGTGCCAGCAGCTTGAGGACAGCCCAAGAGACCCAGTACTTC
>TRBJ2-7|-|-|TRBV7-3
CASSLDPSLAGGQYF
TGTGCCAGCAGCTTAGACCCCTCCCTCGCCGGGGGGCAGTACTTC
>TRBJ1-5|-|few|TRBV6-1
CASSRQGNQPQHF
TGTGCCAGCAGTAGACAGGGCAATCAGCCCCAGCATTTT
>TRBJ2-3|-|few|TRBV5-1
CASSATSASDTQYF
TGCGCCAGCAGCGCGACTAGTGCGTCAGATACGCAGTATTTT
>TRBJ2-2|-|few|TRBV28
CASRYTTGYTGELFF
TGTGCCAGCAGATACACGACAGGTTACACCGGGGAGCTGTTTTTT
>TRBJ1-2|TRBD1|-|TRBV5-1
CASSATGGDYGYTF
TGCGCCAGCAGCGCCACAGGGGGTGACTATGGCTACACCTTC
>TRBJ2-5|TRBD1|few|TRBV11-2
CASSLLLDRAETQYF
TGTGCCAGCAGCTTACTCCTCGACAGGGCAGAGACCCAGTACTTC
>TRBJ1-1|-|few|TRBV9
CASSVEGRGEIAFF
TGTGCCAGCAGCGTAGAGGGGCGGGGAGAAATAGCTTTCTTT
>TRBJ2-1|-|-|TRBV12-5
CASGSLRGVDNEQFF
TGTGCTAGTGGTTCGCTCAGGGGGGTGGACAATGAGCAGTTCTTC